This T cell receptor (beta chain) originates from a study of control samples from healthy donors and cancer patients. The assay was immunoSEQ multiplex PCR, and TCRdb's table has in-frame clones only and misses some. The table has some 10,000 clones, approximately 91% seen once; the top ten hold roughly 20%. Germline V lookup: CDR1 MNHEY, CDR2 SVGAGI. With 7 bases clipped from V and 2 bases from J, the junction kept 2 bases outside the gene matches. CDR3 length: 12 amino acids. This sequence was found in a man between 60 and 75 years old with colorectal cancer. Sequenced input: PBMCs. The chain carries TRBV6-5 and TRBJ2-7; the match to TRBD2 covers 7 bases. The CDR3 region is CASKGRAYEQYF. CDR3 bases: TGTGCCAGCAAGGGGAGGGCCTACGAGCAGTACTTC.